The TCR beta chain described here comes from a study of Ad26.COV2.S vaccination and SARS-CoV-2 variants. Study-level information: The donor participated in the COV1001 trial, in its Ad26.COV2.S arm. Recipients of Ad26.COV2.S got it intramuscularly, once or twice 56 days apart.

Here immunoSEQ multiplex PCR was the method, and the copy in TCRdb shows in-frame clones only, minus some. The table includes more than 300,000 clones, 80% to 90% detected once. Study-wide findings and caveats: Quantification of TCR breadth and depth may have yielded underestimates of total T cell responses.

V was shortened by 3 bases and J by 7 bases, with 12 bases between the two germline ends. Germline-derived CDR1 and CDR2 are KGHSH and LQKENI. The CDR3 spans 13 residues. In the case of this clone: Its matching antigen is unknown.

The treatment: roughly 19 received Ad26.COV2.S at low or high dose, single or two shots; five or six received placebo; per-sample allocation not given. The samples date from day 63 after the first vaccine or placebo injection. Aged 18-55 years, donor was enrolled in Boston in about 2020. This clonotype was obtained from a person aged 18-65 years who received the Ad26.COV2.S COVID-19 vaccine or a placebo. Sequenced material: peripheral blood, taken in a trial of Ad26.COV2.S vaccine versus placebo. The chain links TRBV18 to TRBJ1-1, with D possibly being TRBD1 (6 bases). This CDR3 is CASSPVEGDEAFF. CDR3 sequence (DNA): TGTGCCAGCTCACCGGTTGAGGGGGATGAAGCTTTCTTT. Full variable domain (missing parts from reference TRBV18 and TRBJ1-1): NAGVMQNPRHLVRRRGQEARLRCSPMKGHSHVYWYRQLPEEGLKFMVYLQKENIIDESGMPKERFSAEFPKEGPSILRIQQVVRGDSAAYFCASSPVEGDEAFFGQGTRLTVV.